The clone carrying this TCR beta chain was counted a few times. The T cells that were sequenced for TCR beta were CD8+ and CD4+ cells from blood. Reverse transcription of 0.5 to 1 ug RNA was performed with random hexamers. An immunoSEQ multiplex PCR generated amplified TCR beta CDR3 products spanning 54 Vbeta and 13 Jbeta. Each CDR3 protein is one row after TCRdb ran MiXCR on the immunoSEQ multiplex PCR reads. Of about 250,000 distinct CDR3 sequences detected, roughly 95% appear once; the ten largest clones hold 0.06% to 0.08%. The germline CDR1 and CDR2 sequences are MNHNS and SASEGT. The trim removed 6 bases at V and 10 bases at J, leaving 7 bases unmatched. This CDR3 is 15 amino acids long. The record originates from a study of CD8 T cells in Susac syndrome.

The source is a human donor with multiple sclerosis. J is TRBJ2-1 and V is TRBV6-1, with 15 bases lining up with TRBD2. Material for sequencing was CD4+ T cells from PBMCs. This CDR3 reads CASSRGLAGGLEQFF. The CDR3 DNA is TGTGCCAGCAGCCGGGGACTAGCGGGGGGCCTAGAGCAGTTCTTC.